The 32 T cell receptor beta chains below come from one sample, sequenced in a study of T cell repertoires in cytomegalovirus infection. MiXCR, applied by TCRdb to the reads, yields one record per CDR3 protein. The table has some 700,000 distinct CDR3 sequences, around 31% seen once. For these TCRs, the target antigens are not known. The sequencing here drew on cultured PBMCs, taken from culture after CMV antigen stimulation. These receptor sequences come from a human donor in good health (CMV status not recorded). Some clones in this sample may be carry-over from other donors' samples.

The chain links TRBV18 to TRBJ1-1; D is uncertain. CDR1 is KGHSH and CDR2 is LQKENI in the germline V gene. This CDR3 spans 16 amino acids. The V and J ends lost 3 bases and 7 bases respectively, with 21 bases between them. In DNA form, the CDR3 reads TGTGCCAGCTCACCCTTTATTAACAGTCTCCTGAGTGAAGCTTTCTTT. Translated, it gives CASSPFINSLLSEAFF.

The chain is built from TRBV2 and TRBJ2-7; D may be TRBD1 or TRBD2 (5 bases each). Looked up from germline, CDR1 is SNHLY and CDR2 is FYNNEI. The CDR3 is 14 residues long. With 7 bases removed from V and 0 bases from J, the gap between germline ends came to 13 bases. CDR3 in amino acids: CASKGPTSSYEQYF. The CDR3 DNA is TGTGCCAGCAAGGGACCCACTAGCTCCTACGAGCAGTACTTC.

This clonotype was picked up one time. The CDR3 DNA is TGTGCCAGCAGCCCAGATTCGTGGGGGGATGAGCAGTTCTTC. Translated, it gives CASSPDSWGDEQFF. The chain has TRBV7-4 and TRBJ2-1; D perhaps matches TRBD2 (6 bases). The CDR3 is 14 residues long. V gave up 5 bases and J gave up 8 bases, with 16 bases separating them. CDR1 is SGHVT, CDR2 SQSDAQ, per germline. Together with reference TRBV7-4 and TRBJ2-1, the CDR3 gives the full variable domain: GAGVSQSPRYKVAKRGRDVALRCDSISGHVTLYWYRQTLGQGSEVLTYSQSDAQRDKSGRPSGRFSAERPERSVSTLKIQRTEQGDSAVYLCASSPDSWGDEQFFGPGTRLTVL.

The V and J genes are TRBV7-6 and TRBJ2-1, with 10 bases lining up with TRBD2. From germline, CDR1 is SGHVS and CDR2 FNYEAQ. The J segment lost 9 bases and the V segment lost 4 bases, leaving 9 bases of the junction unmatched. The CDR3 contains 15 residues. CDR3 amino acids: CASSSTSGFGREQFF. The CDR3 nucleotides are TGTGCCAGCAGCTCGACTAGCGGGTTCGGACGTGAGCAGTTCTTC.

The DNA for the CDR3 is TGCAGTGCCTCGGGACAGGGCTATGGCTACACCTTC. Its protein product is CSASGQGYGYTF. V is TRBV20-1 and J is TRBJ1-2; 9 bases match TRBD1. Germline CDR1 is DFQATT and CDR2 is SNEGSKA (reference sequence). V gave up 6 bases and J gave up 4 bases; unmatched junction bases: 3. This CDR3 contains 12 residues.

This clonotype has more than one count but fewer than ten. The chain couples TRBV7-9 to TRBJ1-2; tentatively, D is TRBD1 (5 bases). Trimming left V 5 bases short and J 2 bases short, with 18 bases between. Germline V gene lookup returns CDR1 SEHNR and CDR2 FQNEAQ (reference sequence). There are 16 residues in the CDR3. The CDR3 nucleotides read TGTGCCAGCAGCCCCACCTCGGGGACCGTCAACTATGGCTACACCTTC. It translates to CASSPTSGTVNYGYTF.

This clonotype was seen ten or more times. The chain carries TRBV7-2 and TRBJ2-5, with 7 bases fitting TRBD2. The germline V gene encodes CDR1 SGHTA and CDR2 FQGNSA. This CDR3 comprises 11 residues. The V and J ends lost 6 bases and 7 bases, in that order; junction bases with no gene match: 2. The DNA for the CDR3 is TGTGCCAGCAGGTGGGGGGGGACCCAGTACTTC. Translating it yields CASRWGGTQYF.

Ten or more counts support this clonotype. The chain employs TRBV7-8 and TRBJ1-2; TRBD1 aligns across 7 bases. V was clipped by 2 bases and J by 5 bases; unmatched bases: 2. Germline lookup yields CDR1 SGHVS and CDR2 FQNEAQ. The CDR3 is made up of 13 amino acids. CDR3 sequence (DNA): TGTGCCAGCAGCTTACCGGGACAGTATGGCTACACCTTC. Protein: CASSLPGQYGYTF.

The chain joins TRBV7-9 to TRBJ1-5; maybe TRBD1 (5 bases). The CDR3 is 16 residues long. V shed 5 bases and J shed 2 bases, with 16 bases lying between them. Germline V CDR1 and CDR2: SEHNR, FQNEAQ (reference sequence). The chain's CDR3 is CASSPLQGTGNQPQHF. The CDR3 DNA reads TGTGCCAGCAGCCCACTGCAGGGAACTGGCAATCAGCCCCAGCATTTT.

The gene calls are TRBV4-2 and TRBJ2-5; 7 bases map to TRBD2. Germline V gene data show CDR1 as LGHNA and CDR2 as YNFKEQ. The junction had 8 bases not matched to a gene; V was cut back by 11 bases and J by 5 bases. This CDR3 comprises 12 residues. The CDR3: CAGRRERETQYF. Written as DNA, the CDR3 is TGTGCCGGTCGGCGGGAGAGGGAGACCCAGTACTTC.

V usage is TRBV2 and J usage is TRBJ1-1; 8 bases are shared with TRBD1. V was pared by 7 bases and J by 1 base, with 5 bases of the junction left unmatched. The CDR3 is 14 residues long. The germline V gene encodes CDR1 SNHLY and CDR2 FYNNEI. The CDR3 spells CASIGDRGNTEAFF. In DNA, the CDR3 is TGTGCCAGCATAGGCGACAGGGGGAACACTGAAGCTTTCTTT.

The rearrangement joins TRBV7-9 to TRBJ2-7; 7 nucleotides line up with TRBD1. Germline assignment: CDR1 SEHNR and CDR2 FQNEAQ (reference sequence). Germline trimming cut 4 bases from V and 5 bases from J; bases unmatched to any gene: 8. The CDR3 spans 14 residues. The CDR3 region is CASSSRQGGHEQYF. The CDR3 DNA reads TGTGCCAGCAGCTCCCGACAGGGTGGCCACGAGCAGTACTTC.

This clonotype was recorded a few times. The V and J genes are TRBV5-1 and TRBJ2-3; 9 bases match TRBD2. V dropped 1 base and J dropped 5; count of bases not matched to a gene: 5. CDR3 size: 15 residues. The germline V gene has CDR1 SGHRS and CDR2 YFSETQ. The CDR3 here is CASSLPGLAVDTQYF. The CDR3 DNA follows: TGCGCCAGCAGCTTGCCGGGACTAGCTGTAGATACGCAGTATTTT.

This clonotype was counted a few times. This chain connects TRBV7-8 to TRBJ1-6; D gene ambiguous. The CDR3 totals 14 residues. Germline values: CDR1 SGHVS, CDR2 FQNEAQ. Trimming left V 5 bases short and J 7 bases short, with 12 bases between. CDR3 DNA: TGTGCCAGCAGCAAACGGGGTCCCAATTCACCCCTCCACTTT. It is translated as CASSKRGPNSPLHF.

This clonotype was found once. The genes are TRBV5-1 and TRBJ2-3, with TRBD1 identical over 8 bases. The CDR3 runs 16 residues. V lost 7 bases and J lost 1; bases outside the gene matches: 11. Looked up from germline, CDR1 is SGHRS and CDR2 is YFSETQ. CDR3 region: CASGQQGAGGTDTQYF. The CDR3 DNA is TGCGCCAGCGGACAGCAGGGGGCTGGGGGCACAGATACGCAGTATTTT.

This clonotype was recorded a few times. The chain links TRBV27 to TRBJ2-1; 7 bases agree with TRBD1. Germline CDR1 is MNHEY and CDR2 is SMNVEV (reference sequence). V lost 0 bases, J lost 0 bases, and 5 bases stayed unmatched. The CDR3 runs 17 residues. CDR3 residues: CASSLSNRGGSYNEQFF. The DNA of the CDR3 is TGTGCCAGCAGTTTATCCAACAGGGGTGGCTCCTACAATGAGCAGTTCTTC.

In its sample, this clonotype was seen a few times. This chain joins TRBV4-1 and TRBJ2-7, with TRBD1 identical over 7 bases. Germline V gene data show CDR1 as MGHRA and CDR2 as YSYEKL. This CDR3 has 16 residues. V lost 4 bases and J lost 1; bases outside the gene matches: 10. CDR3 coding DNA: TGCGCCAGCAGCCCAAGGCCCGGGACAGCTTCCTACGAGCAGTACTTC. This encodes CASSPRPGTASYEQYF.

The genes are TRBV7-8 and TRBJ2-2, with D unclear. This CDR3 is built from 19 residues. Germline V CDR1 and CDR2: SGHVS, FQNEAQ. Trimming left V 2 bases short and J 4 bases short, with 23 bases between. The CDR3 sequence is CASSLKWVGEARTTGELFF. The CDR3 bases are TGTGCCAGCAGCTTAAAATGGGTTGGGGAAGCCCGTACCACCGGGGAGCTGTTTTTT.

In its sample, this clonotype was seen many times. An end of the junction differs from the germline gene, which may be a read error. V usage is TRBV7-2 and J usage is TRBJ2-2; 9 bases align to TRBD2. The CDR3 extends over 14 amino acids. Germline V lookup: CDR1 SGHTA, CDR2 FQGNSA. Here the CDR3 DNA reads TGTGCCAGCAGTTTAGCGGGGGACACCGGGGAGCTGTTTTTT. Translated, it gives CASSLAGDTGELFF.

The chain combines TRBV4-3 with TRBJ2-7; possibly TRBD2 for D (5 bases). CDR1 LGHNA and CDR2 YSLEER come from the germline V gene. The CDR3 contains 15 residues. V lost 1 base and J lost 0, with 10 bases in between. The CDR3 DNA is TGCGCCAGCAGCCAAGGGCTAGCTCTCTCCTACGAGCAGTACTTC. It encodes CASSQGLALSYEQYF.

The genes are TRBV6-2 or TRBV6-3 and TRBJ2-7, with TRBD2 as a possible D gene (6 bases). In germline, CDR1 is MNHEY, CDR2 SVGEGT. V was shortened by 8 bases and J by 10 bases, with 9 bases between the two germline ends. CDR3 length equals 9 residues. The CDR3 bases are TGTGCCAGCGACGCGGGACAGTACTTC. This translates into CASDAGQYF.

This clonotype was recorded once. The chain carries TRBV5-1 and TRBJ2-1, with 8 nucleotides matching TRBD2. Unmatched junction bases numbered 3, after V lost 2 bases and J lost 8 bases. The germline V gene has CDR1 SGHRS and CDR2 YFSETQ. The CDR3 loop spans 13 amino acids. This chain's CDR3 is CASSFTGGDEQFF. The CDR3 DNA follows: TGCGCCAGCAGCTTCACGGGAGGGGATGAGCAGTTCTTC. Complete variable domain (other parts from reference TRBV5-1 and TRBJ2-1): KAGVTQTPRYLIKTRGQQVTLSCSPISGHRSVSWYQQTPGQGLQFLFEYFSETQRNKGNFPGRFSGRQFSNSRSEMNVSTLELGDSALYLCASSFTGGDEQFFGPGTRLTVL.

This chain links TRBV6-6 with TRBJ1-2; D gene ambiguous. The CDR3 consists of 13 residues. V gave up 2 bases and J gave up 3 bases, with 7 bases separating them. Germline V gene data show CDR1 as MNHNY and CDR2 as SVGAGI (reference sequence). CDR3 protein: CASSYRADYGYTF. As DNA, the CDR3 is TGTGCCAGCAGTTACAGGGCTGACTATGGCTACACCTTC.

This clonotype occurred a few times. This chain links TRBV6-1 with TRBJ1-5, with D hard to call. The CDR3 has 15 amino acids. The V and J ends lost 0 bases and 4 bases respectively, with 10 bases between them. Per the germline V gene, CDR1 is MNHNS and CDR2 is SASEGT. This chain's CDR3 is CASSEAPGSNQPQHF. The CDR3 DNA sequence: TGTGCCAGCAGTGAAGCTCCGGGGAGTAATCAGCCCCAGCATTTT.

The V gene is TRBV7-8, the J gene TRBJ2-6; unclear D gene. The CDR3 consists of 15 residues. With 3 bases removed from V and 1 base from J, the gap between germline ends came to 7 bases. Germline values: CDR1 SGHVS, CDR2 FQNEAQ. The CDR3 reads CASSFGLSGANVLTF. The CDR3 nucleotides read TGTGCCAGCAGCTTCGGCCTATCTGGGGCCAACGTCCTGACTTTC.

This clonotype was detected a few times. The V call is TRBV7-2, the J call TRBJ2-3; D might be TRBD1 (5 bases). This CDR3 contains 15 residues. Germline V gene data show CDR1 as SGHTA and CDR2 as FQGNSA. V dropped 5 bases and J dropped 0 bases, with 12 bases sitting between them. This CDR3 reads CASSPRASSTDTQYF. Written as DNA, the CDR3 is TGTGCCAGCAGCCCCAGGGCGTCTAGCACAGATACGCAGTATTTT.

This clonotype showed up just a few times. J is TRBJ2-7 and V is TRBV11-2, with D perhaps assigned TRBD1 or TRBD2 (5 bases each). The CDR3 length is 14 residues. The germline V and J ends were trimmed by 1 base and 6 bases, with 13 bases remaining between them. CDR1 and CDR2 from the germline V gene are SGHAT and FQNNGV. This CDR3 reads CASSLGMGDREQYF. CDR3 sequence (DNA): TGTGCCAGCAGCTTAGGTATGGGGGACCGCGAGCAGTACTTC.

V is TRBV2 and J is TRBJ2-1; a weak D match, TRBD2 (6 bases). Deletions cut 6 bases from V and 6 bases from J, with 18 bases between. From germline, CDR1 is SNHLY and CDR2 FYNNEI. The CDR3 runs 15 residues. The CDR3 nucleotides read TGTGCCAGCAGGGCCCAGCGGGTCGGGTCCAATGAGCAGTTCTTC. Encoded protein: CASRAQRVGSNEQFF. Filled out from reference TRBV2 and TRBJ2-1, the complete variable domain reads EPEVTQTPSHQVTQMGQEVILRCVPISNHLYFYWYRQILGQKVEFLVSFYNNEISEKSEIFDDQFSVERPDGSNFTLKIRSTKLEDSAMYFCASRAQRVGSNEQFFGPGTRLTVL.

The CDR3 DNA follows: TGTGCCAGCAGCCATGACAAGGCCCAAGAGACCCAGTACTTC. Translation: CASSHDKAQETQYF. The gene calls are TRBV16 and TRBJ2-5; D not resolved. V was pared by 3 bases and J by 1 base, with 9 bases between. There are 14 residues in the CDR3. Germline loops: CDR1 KGHSY, CDR2 FQNENV.

The V call is TRBV28, the J call TRBJ2-5; D unresolved. Per the germline V gene, CDR1 is MDHEN and CDR2 is SYDVKM. Trimming stripped 8 bases from V and 1 base from J, with 17 bases between. The CDR3 has 15 amino acids. The CDR3 sequence: CASRSRGSPQETQYF. The CDR3 DNA sequence: TGTGCCAGCCGGAGTCGTGGCTCCCCCCAAGAGACCCAGTACTTC.

The chain couples TRBV19 to TRBJ2-1; 7 bases agree with TRBD2. The V and J ends lost 6 bases and 10 bases, in that order; junction bases with no gene match: 9. The CDR3 is 13 amino acids. Per germline, CDR1 LNHDA and CDR2 SQIVND (reference sequence). The CDR3 nucleotides read TGTGCCAGTAGCCCAGGGTGGGACTACGAGCAGTTCTTC. This encodes CASSPGWDYEQFF. Using reference TRBV19 and TRBJ2-1 for the parts outside the CDR3, the full variable domain is DGGITQSPKYLFRKEGQNVTLSCEQNLNHDAMYWYRQDPGQGLRLIYYSQIVNDFQKGDIAEGYSVSREKKESFPLTVTSAQKNPTAFYLCASSPGWDYEQFFGPGTRLTVL.

The sample holds a few counts of this clonotype. V is TRBV12-3 or TRBV12-4 and J is TRBJ1-3; unclear D gene. V was pared by 3 bases and J by 3 bases, with 6 bases between. The CDR3 is 13 residues long. CDR3 DNA: TGTGCCAGCAGTTTCTATAATGGAAACACCATATATTTT. This codes for CASSFYNGNTIYF.